These 12 T cell receptor beta chains came from one sample sequenced in a study of blood T cell repertoires in COVID-19. Some clones are missing from TCRdb's copy, which holds only in-frame ones; the method was immunoSEQ multiplex PCR. Altogether about 220,000 clones are present, roughly 85% being singletons, with the ten largest covering about 2.4%. The specimen sequenced was peripheral blood. These receptor sequences come from a woman in her 70s with COVID-19, enrolled during active disease.

The chain has TRBV3-1 (or the pseudogene TRBV3-2) and TRBJ2-1; TRBD2 is a possible D gene (6 bases). Germline assignment: CDR1 LGHDT and CDR2 YNNKEL (reference sequence). The V and J ends lost 5 bases and 3 bases respectively, with 17 bases between them. The CDR3 covers 16 residues. The CDR3: CASSRGRGTGYNEQFF. In DNA, the CDR3 is TGTGCCAGCAGCAGGGGACGCGGGACCGGCTACAATGAGCAGTTCTTC.

The CDR3 region is CATIRDRVNTEAFF. In nucleotides, the CDR3 is TGTGCCACCATCCGGGACAGGGTGAACACTGAAGCTTTCTTT. This chain joins TRBV15 and TRBJ1-1; 9 bases are shared with TRBD1. Unmatched junction bases numbered 3, after V lost 7 bases and J lost 0 bases. Germline assignment: CDR1 LNHNV and CDR2 YYDKDF (reference sequence). This CDR3 region has 14 residues.

The table lists this clone with a few counts. This rearrangement joins TRBV27 to TRBJ2-3; no clear D gene. V lost 2 bases to trimming and J lost 4 bases, with 16 bases between them. There are 16 residues in the CDR3. The germline CDR1 and CDR2 sequences are MNHEY and SMNVEV (reference sequence). In DNA, the CDR3 is TGTGCCAGCAGTTTAAGTAGCTCTCCCTCACCAGATACGCAGTATTTT. Protein: CASSLSSSPSPDTQYF.

This chain joins TRBV9 and TRBJ2-5, with a weak D call TRBD2 (5 bases). V was clipped by 0 bases and J by 4 bases, with 16 bases between them. The CDR3 totals 16 residues. Germline values: CDR1 SGDLS, CDR2 YYNGEE. This CDR3 is CASSVEIAPGLETQYF. DNA of the CDR3: TGTGCCAGCAGCGTAGAGATAGCGCCGGGATTAGAGACCCAGTACTTC.

The chain is built from TRBV18 and TRBJ2-1, with 9 bases identical to TRBD2. This CDR3 has 14 residues. The V gene end was trimmed by 2 bases and the J gene end by 8 bases; junction bases not matched to a gene: 4. Germline CDR1 and CDR2: KGHSH and LQKENI. The CDR3 nucleotides read TGTGCCAGCTCACCAGGGCTAGCGGGGTATGAGCAGTTCTTC. Translating it yields CASSPGLAGYEQFF.

DNA of the CDR3: TGTGCCAGCAGCCATTTCCTAGCGGGACTAGCAGGATACAATGAGCAGTTCTTC. Protein product: CASSHFLAGLAGYNEQFF. This rearrangement joins TRBV4-2 to TRBJ2-1, with 9 bases aligning to TRBD2. V shed 3 bases, J shed 4 bases, and the junction held 13 bases outside the gene matches. The length of the CDR3 is 18 residues. Germline V gene data show CDR1 as LGHNA and CDR2 as YNFKEQ.

This CDR3 reads CASSISASQETQYF. The CDR3 nucleotides read TGTGCCAGTAGTATTTCAGCGAGCCAAGAGACCCAGTACTTC. This rearrangement joins TRBV19 to TRBJ2-5; the D is unclear. CDR1 is LNHDA and CDR2 is SQIVND in the germline V gene (reference sequence). The CDR3 is 14 residues long. V was shortened by 3 bases and J by 1 base, with 9 bases between the two germline ends. Full variable domain (outside the CDR3, taken from reference TRBV19 and TRBJ2-5): DGGITQSPKYLFRKEGQNVTLSCEQNLNHDAMYWYRQDPGQGLRLIYYSQIVNDFQKGDIAEGYSVSREKKESFPLTVTSAQKNPTAFYLCASSISASQETQYFGPGTRLLVL.

The chain employs TRBV29-1 and TRBJ2-7; 8 bases match TRBD2. Losses at the gene ends were 6 bases for V and 4 bases for J; bases not matched to a gene: 17. This CDR3 has 16 residues. Germline V gene data show CDR1 as SQVTM and CDR2 as ANQGSEA. CDR3 bases: TGCAGCGTGGGGAAGGCGGGAGGAGTTAATACGTACGAGCAGTACTTC. This codes for CSVGKAGGVNTYEQYF.

The gene calls are TRBV11-2 and TRBJ1-1, with 8 bases lining up with TRBD1. The CDR3 runs 15 residues. V gave up 4 bases and J gave up 4 bases; unmatched junction bases: 8. Germline V lookup: CDR1 SGHAT, CDR2 FQNNGV. As DNA, the CDR3 is TGTGCCAGCAGCTGGGCGACAGGGGATGGCACTGAAGCTTTCTTT. It encodes CASSWATGDGTEAFF.

The chain is built from TRBV28 and TRBJ2-2, with D possibly matching TRBD1 (7 bases). Between the trimmed V and J ends, which lost 6 bases and 3 bases, there was a span of 11 bases. Germline CDR1 MDHEN, CDR2 SYDVKM. The CDR3 is 14 residues long. The CDR3 here is CASRQGGDTGELFF. The DNA for the CDR3 is TGTGCCAGCAGGCAGGGGGGAGACACCGGGGAGCTGTTTTTT.

This clone was counted only a few times. V is TRBV24-1 and J is TRBJ2-3, with D perhaps TRBD2 (5 bases). CDR3 size: 15 residues. Germline CDR1 is KGHDR and CDR2 is SFDVKD. The V end was cut by 4 bases, the J end by 3 bases, with 13 bases between. The CDR3 region has the DNA TGTGCCACCAGTGAAAACACGGGGTTAACAGATACGCAGTATTTT. Encoded protein: CATSENTGLTDTQYF.

V gene TRBV6-2 or TRBV6-3 combines with J gene TRBJ2-3; 9 nucleotides line up with TRBD1. V dropped 2 bases and J dropped 0; count of bases not matched to a gene: 6. CDR1 and CDR2 from the germline V gene are MNHEY and SVGEGT. The CDR3 runs 17 residues. This CDR3 reads CASSYDRTGASTDTQYF. In DNA form, the CDR3 reads TGTGCCAGCAGTTACGATAGGACAGGGGCTAGCACAGATACGCAGTATTTT.